This T cell receptor beta chain is from a study of T cells in Graves' hyperthyroidism and ophthalmopathy (dated 2019 in TCRdb). About the full investigation: Peripheral blood was sampled at the time of initial diagnosis, prior to any treatment. TCR Vbeta CDR3 sequencing of approximately 140 peripheral blood samples (over 40 ophthalmopathy, under 80 hyperthyroidism and some 17 progressor patients) is reported in the paper. The 100 or so discovery patients were randomly split 7:3 into training and test sets. A discovery cohort of about a hundred patients, roughly 45 with Graves' ophthalmopathy and approximately 55 with stable Graves' hyperthyroidism, was used to find distinguishing TCR V-J signatures. An independent validation cohort of 18 to 20 hyperthyroidism patients and 17 patients who later progressed to ophthalmopathy tested prospective prediction of ophthalmopathy. The study also compared thyroid tissue and blood T-cell repertoires from several Graves' hyperthyroidism patients. Following sampling, methimazole starting at 30 mg daily was given to hyperthyroidism patients, and high-dose intravenous methylprednisolone was given to ophthalmopathy patients. Broad study findings and their caveats: A 13 V-J signature model separated ophthalmopathy from stable hyperthyroidism, with roughly 88% sensitivity and 81.08% specificity in cross-validation and 80%/75% in testing. Sample size was not statistically predetermined, and blinding of investigators to group allocation was not performed. In validation, the model predicted progression to ophthalmopathy a median of about 6 months before onset, with over 55% sensitivity and 72.22% specificity. Most expanded thyroid clonotypes (frequency above 0.001) were also found in blood, which suggests that blood repertoires may mirror thyroid immune responses.

This clonotype came up many times. Its target antigen remains unknown. Base-call qualities are not available, and no considerably larger clone is one nucleotide away. A patient counted as having stable Graves' hyperthyroidism if no progression to ophthalmopathy occurred over 18 months of follow-up. Hyperthyroidism patients were newly diagnosed, with disease duration under 2 months, and aged 18 to 65 years. Patients with uncontrolled infections, other autoimmune diseases, pregnancy or lactation were excluded. Diagnoses were established on the basis of clinical symptoms, serum thyroxine and TRAb, thyroid ultrasound, and orbital computed tomography. PBMCs were separated from roughly 9.6 ml of fresh peripheral blood using Ficoll-Paque density gradient centrifugation. Total RNA was extracted using Trizol reagent, and RNA quality was assessed on an Agilent 2100 Bioanalyzer. The CDR1 and CDR2 encoded by the germline V gene are SGHTA and FQGNSA. The junction carries 16 bases between V and J, which are trimmed by 6 bases and 5 bases respectively. The CDR3 measures 14 amino acids from cysteine to phenylalanine. Only the CDR3 DNA stays, 42 bases, in frame from base 1.

The TCR beta CDR3 regions were amplified from RNA transcripts. The first round of RT-PCR for the TCR CDR3 was performed with the HTBI primer set and the Qiagen OneStep RT-PCR kit. The libraries were constructed in a second round of multiplex PCR and then size-selected and purified. The libraries were sequenced on an Illumina HiSeq2000 using paired-end 100 bp reads. Per the source publication's procedure: SOAPnuke was used to process the raw data, with reads discarded if the reads contained adapters or uncalled bases, had a mean Phred below 15, or lacked an exact constant-primer or identifier match. High-quality paired reads were merged with COPE v1.2.5, and unique nucleotide sequences were defined as clonotypes. MiTCR v1.1 was used to align clonotypes to the IMGT TRBV, TRBD and TRBJ reference segments. Only V-J combinations with frequency above 0.0001, covering about 99% of repertoires, were analysed. A TCS score was defined as the ratio between F50 (clonal expansion) and ExV (chaos), using BLOSUM62-based TCRdist between CDR3 peptides within each V-J. Welch's t-statistics and random forest reduced around 510 V-J features to 10 to 15, which were used in a naive Bayes classifier (R e1071). Through fastp at Q25 and MiXCR, TCRdb rebuilt clones from the public reads, retaining in-frame beta chains. Under each unique CDR3 protein, matching rows form one entry showing the most common genes and DNA. These V and J calls originate from TCRdb's pipeline instead of the authors' own analysis. This sample comprises some 740,000 distinct CDR3 sequences, roughly 15% of them detected only once. Together, the top ten hold about a tenth of the sample.

The sequencing sample was made of blood. The sequence links TRBV7-2 to TRBJ2-5, with TRBD1 perhaps the D gene, on 6 matching bases. The sequence was obtained from a woman between 18 and 29 years old with Graves' hyperthyroidism. DNA sequence: TGTGCCAGCAGTTCACCTACAGGGTACGAGACCCAGTACTTC. It codes for CASSSPTGYETQYF.